This T cell receptor beta chain derives from a study of identifying expanded T cells in peripheral blood. In germline, CDR1 is ENHRY, CDR2 SYGVKD. V lost 0 bases, J lost 1 base, and 5 bases stayed unmatched. CDR3 length: 16 residues. As concerns this clone: Its antigen is not identified.

Study-level results: Roughly two-week clone count variance significantly increased as total template count grew. Roughly 1.2 clones differed between technical replicates, versus approximately 17 and 20 over time.

No infections or other immune events were documented during collection. Some clones are missing from TCRdb's copy, which holds only in-frame ones; the method was immunoSEQ multiplex PCR. The sample contains about 82,000 clones, approximately 90% of which appear only once. The source is a person aged 18 to 69 in good health. What was sequenced was blood. The rearrangement joins TRBV10-3 to TRBJ1-1; the match to TRBD1 covers 7 bases. The chain's CDR3 is CAISESTGQSNTEAFF. Written as DNA, the CDR3 is TGTGCCATCAGTGAGTCGACGGGACAGTCGAACACTGAAGCTTTCTTT.